The 14 T cell receptor beta chains given below trace back to one sample, sequenced in a study of shared clonotypes between healthy human individuals. Clones were read by immunoSEQ multiplex PCR, and TCRdb kept only the in-frame ones, dropping some. The data hold about 590,000 clones, with around 95% observed a single time. Naive CD8 cells comprised CD45RO-negative, CCR7-positively selected cells, excluding terminally differentiated effector memory CD45RA+ cells. Sequenced input: naive CD8+ T cells sorted from blood. The receptors derive from a woman aged 25-40 years in good health.

The gene calls are TRBV28 and TRBJ1-5; D gene unclear. This CDR3 has 14 residues. Trimming took 2 bases from V and 6 from J, leaving 11 bases between them. Germline V gene lookup returns CDR1 MDHEN and CDR2 SYDVKM. CDR3 amino acids: CASSLTAVGQPQHF. In DNA form, the CDR3 reads TGTGCCAGCAGTTTAACAGCCGTCGGTCAGCCCCAGCATTTT. The entire variable domain, with the rest obtained from reference TRBV28 and TRBJ1-5, is as follows: DVKVTQSSRYLVKRTGEKVFLECVQDMDHENMFWYRQDPGLGLRLIYFSYDVKMKEKGDIPEGYSVSREKKERFSLILESASTNQTSMYLCASSLTAVGQPQHFGDGTRLSIL.

This clone came up once. V is TRBV28 and J is TRBJ1-2; D gene ambiguous. V dropped 6 bases and J dropped 4 bases, with 15 bases sitting between them. CDR3 length: 14 residues. Germline V gene lookup returns CDR1 MDHEN and CDR2 SYDVKM. DNA of the CDR3: TGTGCCAGCAGCCTGAGGCGGATTTTCTATGGCTACACCTTC. Protein sequence: CASSLRRIFYGYTF.

This chain connects TRBV5-8 to TRBJ1-1; possibly TRBD1 for D (6 bases). The length of the CDR3 is 17 residues. The V gene's germline CDR1 is SGHTS and CDR2 YDEGEE. V was cut by 2 bases and J by 4 bases, with 21 bases left in between. This CDR3 reads CASSFPPREGDGTEAFF. The CDR3 DNA sequence: TGTGCCAGCAGCTTCCCCCCGAGGGAGGGGGATGGCACTGAAGCTTTCTTT. Filled out from reference TRBV5-8 and TRBJ1-1, the complete variable domain reads EAGVTQSPTHLIKTRGQQATLRCSPISGHTSVYWYQQALGLGLQFLLWYDEGEERNRGNFPPRFSGRQFPNYSSELNVNALELEDSALYLCASSFPPREGDGTEAFFGQGTRLTVV.

The genes are TRBV5-1 and TRBJ2-7; 13 bases are a match to TRBD2. Germline lookup yields CDR1 SGHRS and CDR2 YFSETQ. The CDR3 has 15 residues. Trimming removed 3 bases from V and 3 bases from J; junction bases left unmatched: 3. The CDR3 loop reads CASSSRTSGSYEQYF. CDR3 DNA: TGCGCCAGCAGCTCAAGGACTAGCGGGAGCTACGAGCAGTACTTC.

The V gene is TRBV2, the J gene TRBJ1-1; D possibly corresponds to TRBD1 (5 bases). V gave up 6 bases and J gave up 4 bases, with 12 bases separating them. CDR3 length equals 13 residues. Per germline, CDR1 SNHLY and CDR2 FYNNEI. CDR3 in DNA: TGTGCCAGCAGCGCTGGCGGGGCCACTGAAGCTTTCTTT. This gives the protein CASSAGGATEAFF.

V is TRBV2 and J is TRBJ1-1; D not resolved. CDR3 length equals 14 residues. Trimming pared 6 bases from V and 1 base from J, leaving 12 bases between. Germline values: CDR1 SNHLY, CDR2 FYNNEI. CDR3 in amino acids: CASRRVSENTEAFF. In DNA form, the CDR3 reads TGTGCCAGCAGGAGGGTGTCAGAGAACACTGAAGCTTTCTTT.

The V and J genes are TRBV13 and TRBJ2-1; the match to TRBD2 covers 10 bases. The CDR3 is made up of 15 amino acids. Germline loops: CDR1 PRHDT, CDR2 FYEKMQ (reference sequence). The J segment lost 7 bases and the V segment lost 5 bases, leaving 8 bases of the junction unmatched. The CDR3 DNA reads as TGTGCCAGCAGCCCCAGTGGGACTAGCGTAAATGAGCAGTTCTTC. Translation: CASSPSGTSVNEQFF.

This chain uses TRBV15 with TRBJ1-3; D gene uncertain. V was trimmed by 2 bases and J by 0 bases, leaving 11 bases between them. The CDR3 extends over 16 amino acids. Germline loops: CDR1 LNHNV, CDR2 YYDKDF (reference sequence). CDR3: CATSRRHTSSGNTIYF. The DNA for the CDR3 is TGTGCCACCAGCAGACGCCACACGAGCTCTGGAAACACCATATATTTT.

The chain employs TRBV19 and TRBJ2-7; no clear D gene. The germline V and J ends were trimmed by 4 bases and 3 bases, with 10 bases remaining between them. Germline lookup yields CDR1 LNHDA and CDR2 SQIVND (reference sequence). The CDR3 runs 13 residues. The DNA for the CDR3 is TGTGCCAGTAGTACAACTATACACTACGAGCAGTACTTC. Residues: CASSTTIHYEQYF.

The rearrangement links TRBV28 to TRBJ2-3; 12 bases match TRBD2. Looked up from germline, CDR1 is MDHEN and CDR2 is SYDVKM. The CDR3 runs 14 residues. The junction had 3 bases not matched to a gene; V was cut back by 6 bases and J by 5 bases. CDR3 nucleotide sequence: TGTGCCAGCAGCCCTAGCGGGAGGGAAGATACGCAGTATTTT. Residues: CASSPSGREDTQYF.

The rearrangement uses TRBV6-5 and TRBJ2-7, with TRBD1 as a possible D gene (6 bases). Germline values: CDR1 MNHEY, CDR2 SVGAGI. Trimming pared 4 bases from V and 0 bases from J, leaving 13 bases between. This CDR3 region has 15 residues. DNA for the CDR3: TGTGCCAGCAGTTCCGGACAGACGGGCTCCTACGAGCAGTACTTC. It is translated as CASSSGQTGSYEQYF.

This clone came up once. This chain connects TRBV29-1 to TRBJ1-2; TRBD1 matches 7 bases. Unmatched junction bases numbered 16, after V lost 7 bases and J lost 8 bases. CDR1 is SQVTM, CDR2 ANQGSEA, per germline. The CDR3 contains 14 residues. As DNA, the CDR3 is TGCAGCGCTGAGCCAACCGGACAGGCCGCCGGCTACACCTTC. This gives the protein CSAEPTGQAAGYTF.

The table lists this clone with a count of one. The chain carries TRBV19 and TRBJ2-2; no clear D gene. This CDR3 has 13 residues. Per the germline V gene, CDR1 is LNHDA and CDR2 is SQIVND (reference sequence). V gave up 4 bases and J gave up 10 bases, with 13 bases separating them. CDR3 protein: CASSSRSAPELFF. In nucleotides, the CDR3 is TGTGCCAGTAGTAGCCGGAGTGCCCCGGAGCTGTTTTTT.

The chain carries TRBV10-3 and TRBJ1-2, with D maybe TRBD1 (6 bases). Germline assignment: CDR1 ENHRY and CDR2 SYGVKD. CDR3 size: 14 residues. V was trimmed by 1 base and J by 10 bases, leaving 16 bases between them. For the CDR3, the DNA is TGTGCCATCAGTGAGTTGCGGAACAGGGATCTCTACACCTTC. Translated: CAISELRNRDLYTF.